The entry below describes one TCR beta chain. Its antigen is unidentified. The sample belongs to a study of identifying expanded T cells in peripheral blood. Broader study findings: Technical replicates showed about 1.1 changed clones; two weeks 15 to 20; four weeks 19. Across healthy donors, higher total template counts meant significantly greater two-week count variance.

No infections or other immune events were documented during collection. Germline CDR1 reads LNHDA; CDR2 reads SQIVND (reference sequence). J gave up 1 base and V 5 bases, and 5 bases lay outside the gene matches. The CDR3 length is 16 residues. Profiled with immunoSEQ multiplex PCR; TCRdb holds only in-frame clones, not every one. The sample includes around 120,000 clones, approximately 86% of them seen just once. This chain joins TRBV19 and TRBJ2-6; 7 bases fit TRBD1. Material for sequencing was blood. The TCR sequence derives from a person aged 18 to 70 in good health. CDR3 protein: CASSRDSNSGANVLTF. CDR3 DNA sequence: TGTGCCAGTAGTCGGGACAGCAATTCTGGGGCCAACGTCCTGACTTTC.